These T cell receptor beta chains were read from a single sample in a study of blood T cell repertoires in COVID-19. Data came from immunoSEQ multiplex PCR; TCRdb stores just in-frame clones and leaves some out. Of fewer than 120,000 clones listed, 65% to 90% are singletons. Sequenced material: peripheral blood. Receptor source: a woman between 55 and 75 years old with acute or convalescent COVID-19. CDR3s include the opening cysteine and the closing phenylalanine or tryptophan. The order of the fields is D gene, J gene, V gene, CDR3 protein, CDR3 DNA. The D gene is left open where the match is weak.

d_call: NA
j_call: TRBJ1-2
v_call: TRBV7-9
cdr3_aa: CASNTGYDRGYTF
cdr3_nt: TGTGCCAGCAACACAGGATATGATCGTGGCTACACCTTC

d_call: NA
j_call: TRBJ2-1
v_call: TRBV24-1
cdr3_aa: CATSEGGANNEQFF
cdr3_nt: TGTGCCACCAGTGAAGGTGGGGCAAACAATGAGCAGTTCTTC

d_call: NA
j_call: TRBJ1-6
v_call: TRBV28
cdr3_aa: CASSKDKYNSPLHF
cdr3_nt: TGTGCCAGCAGTAAGGACAAATATAATTCACCCCTCCACTTT

d_call: NA
j_call: TRBJ1-2
v_call: TRBV30
cdr3_aa: CAVWADGYTF
cdr3_nt: TGTGCCGTTTGGGCCGATGGCTACACCTTC

d_call: NA
j_call: TRBJ1-4
v_call: TRBV7-9
cdr3_aa: CASSPDSYNEKLFF
cdr3_nt: TGTGCCAGCAGCCCGGACAGTTATAATGAAAAACTGTTTTTT

d_call: TRBD1
j_call: TRBJ2-1
v_call: TRBV24-1
cdr3_aa: CATSDPTVDRGSYNEQFF
cdr3_nt: TGTGCCACCAGTGACCCTACAGTGGACAGGGGATCCTACAATGAGCAGTTCTTC

d_call: TRBD1
j_call: TRBJ1-4
v_call: TRBV30
cdr3_aa: CAWTSGQGDSWEKLFF
cdr3_nt: TGTGCCTGGACCTCGGGACAGGGGGACTCTTGGGAAAAACTGTTTTTT

d_call: NA
j_call: TRBJ1-2
v_call: TRBV7-2
cdr3_aa: CASSLETGYGYTF
cdr3_nt: TGTGCCAGCAGCTTAGAGACAGGATATGGCTACACCTTC

d_call: TRBD2
j_call: TRBJ2-7
v_call: TRBV7-2
cdr3_aa: CASSRGLAGTNEQYF
cdr3_nt: TGTGCCAGCAGCAGAGGACTAGCGGGGACCAACGAGCAGTACTTC

d_call: TRBD1
j_call: TRBJ2-1
v_call: TRBV24-1
cdr3_aa: CATTGDRGIDEQFF
cdr3_nt: TGTGCCACCACCGGCGACAGGGGGATTGATGAGCAGTTCTTC

d_call: TRBD2
j_call: TRBJ2-3
v_call: TRBV18
cdr3_aa: CASSPSLAGSTDTQYF
cdr3_nt: TGTGCCAGCTCACCAAGCCTAGCGGGGAGCACAGATACGCAGTATTTT

d_call: NA
j_call: TRBJ1-6
v_call: TRBV9
cdr3_aa: CASSVASSYNSPLHF
cdr3_nt: TGTGCCAGCAGCGTAGCCAGCTCCTATAATTCACCCCTCCACTTT

d_call: NA
j_call: TRBJ1-4
v_call: TRBV5-1
cdr3_aa: CASSFSAQDEKLFF
cdr3_nt: TGCGCCAGCAGCTTCAGTGCCCAGGATGAAAAACTGTTTTTT

d_call: NA
j_call: TRBJ2-1
v_call: TRBV5-1
cdr3_aa: CASSSSRQRYNEQFF
cdr3_nt: TGCGCCAGCAGCTCGTCCAGACAGCGTTACAATGAGCAGTTCTTC

d_call: TRBD1
j_call: TRBJ1-2
v_call: TRBV18
cdr3_aa: CASSLYISGQEMGYTF
cdr3_nt: TGTGCCAGCTCACTATACATTAGCGGACAGGAAATGGGCTACACCTTC

d_call: TRBD1
j_call: TRBJ1-2
v_call: TRBV3-1/TRBV3-2
cdr3_aa: CASSPLDREYGYTF
cdr3_nt: TGTGCCAGCAGCCCCTTGGACAGGGAGTATGGCTACACCTTC

d_call: TRBD2
j_call: TRBJ2-2
v_call: TRBV6-6
cdr3_aa: CASIGGARSGELFF
cdr3_nt: TGTGCCAGCATCGGGGGGGCACGTTCCGGGGAGCTGTTTTTT

d_call: NA
j_call: TRBJ2-3
v_call: TRBV7-2
cdr3_aa: CASSLGAGRGTDTQYF
cdr3_nt: TGTGCCAGCAGCTTAGGCGCGGGCCGGGGGACAGATACGCAGTATTTT

d_call: TRBD1
j_call: TRBJ2-2
v_call: TRBV25-1
cdr3_aa: CASRQPGQGSGELFF
cdr3_nt: TGTGCCAGCAGGCAACCGGGACAGGGGTCCGGGGAGCTGTTTTTT

d_call: TRBD1
j_call: TRBJ2-1
v_call: TRBV3-1/TRBV3-2
cdr3_aa: CASSQDRGFYNEQFF
cdr3_nt: TGTGCCAGCAGCCAGGACAGGGGATTCTACAATGAGCAGTTCTTC

d_call: NA
j_call: TRBJ2-2
v_call: TRBV5-1
cdr3_aa: CASSLLSRGNTGELFF
cdr3_nt: TGCGCCAGCAGCTTGTTGAGCAGGGGTAACACCGGGGAGCTGTTTTTT

d_call: NA
j_call: TRBJ1-2
v_call: TRBV6-2/TRBV6-3
cdr3_aa: CASSYSAGGYTF
cdr3_nt: TGTGCCAGCAGTTACTCGGCAGGAGGCTACACCTTC

d_call: NA
j_call: TRBJ2-2
v_call: TRBV5-1
cdr3_aa: CASSLAVGAGTGELFF
cdr3_nt: TGCGCCAGCAGCTTGGCCGTAGGGGCCGGCACCGGGGAGCTGTTTTTT

d_call: NA
j_call: TRBJ2-2
v_call: TRBV7-3
cdr3_aa: CASSLWAGGELFF
cdr3_nt: TGTGCCAGCAGCTTGTGGGCTGGAGGGGAGCTGTTTTTT

d_call: TRBD1
j_call: TRBJ1-1
v_call: TRBV5-1
cdr3_aa: CASSLAAQGALGNTEAFF
cdr3_nt: TGCGCCAGCAGCTTGGCCGCGCAGGGGGCGTTGGGGAACACTGAAGCTTTCTTT